The clone carrying this T cell receptor beta chain was picked up many times. Its antigen remains unknown. This specimen comes from a study of CD8 T cells in ankylosing spondylitis. The study, taken as a whole, reports: The clones that were linked to disease were reported to be significantly enriched in matched synovial fluid samples from ankylosing spondylitis patients. What appeared characteristic of ankylosing spondylitis blood was a TCR beta motif of under 10 highly homologous variants. In synovial fluid and blood from reactive arthritis, some motif variants were previously reported.

Germline V gene data show CDR1 as SQVTM and CDR2 as ANQGSEA. This CDR3 comprises 13 residues. V gave up 5 bases and J gave up 0 bases, with 5 bases separating them. A quantitative 5'-RACE method, one with molecular barcodes, was used to make TCR beta libraries. Via MiXCR, TCRdb re-called the 5' RACE reads, giving one row per CDR3 protein. The data show approximately 92,000 distinct CDR3 sequences, about 9% seen once. The V call is TRBV29-1, the J call TRBJ2-6; D ambiguous. This TCR derives from a male donor with ankylosing spondylitis or in good health (not recorded which). Sequenced input: blood, either unsorted or a sorted T cell fraction (not recorded which). The CDR3 DNA reads as TGCAGCGTTTTATCCTCTGGGGCCAACGTCCTGACTTTC. Its protein product is CSVLSSGANVLTF.